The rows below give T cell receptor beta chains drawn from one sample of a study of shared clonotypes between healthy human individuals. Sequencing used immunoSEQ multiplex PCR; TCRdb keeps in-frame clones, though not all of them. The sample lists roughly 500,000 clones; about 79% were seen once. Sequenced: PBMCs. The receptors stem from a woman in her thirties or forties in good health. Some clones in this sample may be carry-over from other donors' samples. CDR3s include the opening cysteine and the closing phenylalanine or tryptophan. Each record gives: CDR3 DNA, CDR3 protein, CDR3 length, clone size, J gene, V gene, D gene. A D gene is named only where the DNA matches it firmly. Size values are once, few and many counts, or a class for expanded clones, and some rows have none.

CDR3nt: TGCGCCAGCAGCTCCGCTGCACTAGCGGGAAACGGGGAGCTGTTTTTT
CDR3aa: CASSSAALAGNGELFF
len: 16
abundance: -
j_gene: TRBJ2-2
v_gene: TRBV5-1
d_gene: TRBD2

CDR3nt: TGCGCCAGCGCTCGGGGGAATGAAGCTTTCTTT
CDR3aa: CASARGNEAFF
len: 11
abundance: few
j_gene: TRBJ1-1
v_gene: TRBV4-1
d_gene: -

CDR3nt: TGTGCCAGCAGTAGGGACGGTTTTGAGGTAGAGCAGTACTTC
CDR3aa: CASSRDGFEVEQYF
len: 14
abundance: -
j_gene: TRBJ2-5
v_gene: TRBV2
d_gene: -

CDR3nt: TGTGCCAGCAGCCCAACAGGGGGACACGAGCAGTACTTC
CDR3aa: CASSPTGGHEQYF
len: 13
abundance: -
j_gene: TRBJ2-7
v_gene: TRBV7-9
d_gene: TRBD1

CDR3nt: TGTGCCAGCAGTTGGGTCCCTATGGCCGACGGGGAGCTGTTTTTT
CDR3aa: CASSWVPMADGELFF
len: 15
abundance: -
j_gene: TRBJ2-2
v_gene: TRBV28
d_gene: -

CDR3nt: TGTGCCAGCAGCAGAGGGACAACCTACGAGCAGTACTTC
CDR3aa: CASSRGTTYEQYF
len: 13
abundance: many
j_gene: TRBJ2-7
v_gene: TRBV27
d_gene: -

CDR3nt: TGTGCCAGCAGCTTGTTCAGAGGTGATGAAAAACTGTTTTTT
CDR3aa: CASSLFRGDEKLFF
len: 14
abundance: -
j_gene: TRBJ1-4
v_gene: TRBV5-4
d_gene: -

CDR3nt: TGCGCCAGCAGCTTCGTGGGCGGCTCCTACGAGCAGTACTTC
CDR3aa: CASSFVGGSYEQYF
len: 14
abundance: -
j_gene: TRBJ2-7
v_gene: TRBV4-1
d_gene: -

CDR3nt: TGTGCCAGCAGCTCTGACAGCTCTGGAAACACCATATATTTT
CDR3aa: CASSSDSSGNTIYF
len: 14
abundance: -
j_gene: TRBJ1-3
v_gene: TRBV5-4
d_gene: -

CDR3nt: TGCGCCAGCACCCCCTCGGGGGGGCGGGACACCGGGGAGCTGTTTTTT
CDR3aa: CASTPSGGRDTGELFF
len: 16
abundance: -
j_gene: TRBJ2-2
v_gene: TRBV5-1
d_gene: TRBD2

CDR3nt: TGTGCCAGCGGTCAGACAGGGGGTGAGCAGTTCTTC
CDR3aa: CASGQTGGEQFF
len: 12
abundance: -
j_gene: TRBJ2-1
v_gene: TRBV9
d_gene: TRBD1

CDR3nt: TGTGCCAGCAGCCTCGACAGCTACGAGCAGTACTTC
CDR3aa: CASSLDSYEQYF
len: 12
abundance: -
j_gene: TRBJ2-7
v_gene: TRBV28
d_gene: -

CDR3nt: TGTGCCAGCAGCCAAGTGACTAGCGCCATTACCAAAAACATTCAGTACTTC
CDR3aa: CASSQVTSAITKNIQYF
len: 17
abundance: once
j_gene: TRBJ2-4
v_gene: TRBV4-2
d_gene: TRBD2

CDR3nt: TGCGCCAGCAGCTTGGGGACAGGGGGCCCCAACGAGCAGTACTTC
CDR3aa: CASSLGTGGPNEQYF
len: 15
abundance: -
j_gene: TRBJ2-7
v_gene: TRBV4-1
d_gene: TRBD1

CDR3nt: TGTGCCAGCTCACAGAGTCCGCCCGGGACACCTAACTATGGCTACACCTTC
CDR3aa: CASSQSPPGTPNYGYTF
len: 17
abundance: once
j_gene: TRBJ1-2
v_gene: TRBV18
d_gene: -

CDR3nt: TGTGCCAGCAGTTACTCGACATACGAAAATGAAAAACTGTTTTTT
CDR3aa: CASSYSTYENEKLFF
len: 15
abundance: -
j_gene: TRBJ1-4
v_gene: TRBV6-6
d_gene: -

CDR3nt: TGTGCCAGCAGCCAAGACACGGGTTTCCAAGAGACCCAGTACTTC
CDR3aa: CASSQDTGFQETQYF
len: 15
abundance: many
j_gene: TRBJ2-5
v_gene: TRBV14
d_gene: -

CDR3nt: TGTGCCAGCAGTACGGACTACTCCTACGAGCAGTACTTC
CDR3aa: CASSTDYSYEQYF
len: 13
abundance: -
j_gene: TRBJ2-7
v_gene: TRBV6-1
d_gene: -

CDR3nt: TGTGCCTGGAGTGTAAAGGGGAGACAGGGGAGGGTCAACGAGCCCCAGCATTTT
CDR3aa: CAWSVKGRQGRVNEPQHF
len: 18
abundance: -
j_gene: TRBJ1-5
v_gene: TRBV30
d_gene: TRBD1

CDR3nt: TGCGCCAGCAGCAGCAATAGAATGAACACTGAAGCTTTCTTT
CDR3aa: CASSSNRMNTEAFF
len: 14
abundance: -
j_gene: TRBJ1-1
v_gene: TRBV5-1
d_gene: -

CDR3nt: TGCGCCAGCAGCCAAGACCAACCGACTAACTATGGCTACACCTTC
CDR3aa: CASSQDQPTNYGYTF
len: 15
abundance: -
j_gene: TRBJ1-2
v_gene: TRBV4-1
d_gene: -

CDR3nt: TGCGCCAGCAGCTTGGGGTCGGTAGATGAGACCCAGTACTTC
CDR3aa: CASSLGSVDETQYF
len: 14
abundance: -
j_gene: TRBJ2-5
v_gene: TRBV5-1
d_gene: -

CDR3nt: TGTGCCTGGAGTGAACTAGCAAGGAACACCGGGGAGCTGTTTTTT
CDR3aa: CAWSELARNTGELFF
len: 15
abundance: few
j_gene: TRBJ2-2
v_gene: TRBV30
d_gene: -

CDR3nt: TGTGCCAGCAGCTCCGTTACCGTAGGGTACGAGCAGTACTTC
CDR3aa: CASSSVTVGYEQYF
len: 14
abundance: many
j_gene: TRBJ2-7
v_gene: TRBV7-9
d_gene: -

CDR3nt: TGTGCCAGCACCCGGACTAGCGGGAGCTCCTACGAGCAGTACTTC
CDR3aa: CASTRTSGSSYEQYF
len: 15
abundance: -
j_gene: TRBJ2-7
v_gene: TRBV7-2
d_gene: TRBD2

CDR3nt: TGTGCCAGCAGCTTAGCGAAGAGGGTAGCGGGATCCACCGGGGAGCTGTTTTTT
CDR3aa: CASSLAKRVAGSTGELFF
len: 18
abundance: -
j_gene: TRBJ2-2
v_gene: TRBV7-8
d_gene: TRBD2

CDR3nt: TGTGCCAGCAGCACCGCCTCCGACACTGAAGCTTTCTTT
CDR3aa: CASSTASDTEAFF
len: 13
abundance: many
j_gene: TRBJ1-1
v_gene: TRBV9
d_gene: -

CDR3nt: TGTGCCAGCAGCCGTTCGAGACAGGGGGAGCAGTACTTC
CDR3aa: CASSRSRQGEQYF
len: 13
abundance: -
j_gene: TRBJ2-7
v_gene: TRBV6-5
d_gene: TRBD1

CDR3nt: TGTGCCAGCAGCTTGGGACTCATCTGGGGCTACACCTTC
CDR3aa: CASSLGLIWGYTF
len: 13
abundance: -
j_gene: TRBJ1-2
v_gene: TRBV5-4
d_gene: -

CDR3nt: TGTGCCAGCAGCGATGGAGGGGGCGTAGGGGAGACCCAGTACTTC
CDR3aa: CASSDGGGVGETQYF
len: 15
abundance: -
j_gene: TRBJ2-5
v_gene: TRBV9
d_gene: -

CDR3nt: TGTGCCAGCAGCTTAAATGGCGGGAGCTTCACCGGGGAGCTGTTTTTT
CDR3aa: CASSLNGGSFTGELFF
len: 16
abundance: -
j_gene: TRBJ2-2
v_gene: TRBV7-2
d_gene: TRBD2

CDR3nt: TGTGCCAGCAGTCCCCCTAGCGCCTCCTACAATGAGCAGTTCTTC
CDR3aa: CASSPPSASYNEQFF
len: 15
abundance: -
j_gene: TRBJ2-1
v_gene: TRBV5-4
d_gene: -

CDR3nt: TGTGCCAGCAGAGGGACAGATACGCAGTATTTT
CDR3aa: CASRGTDTQYF
len: 11
abundance: -
j_gene: TRBJ2-3
v_gene: TRBV25-1
d_gene: -

CDR3nt: TGCAGCGTTGGGGGGACAGGGGCCGAGACCCAGTACTTC
CDR3aa: CSVGGTGAETQYF
len: 13
abundance: -
j_gene: TRBJ2-5
v_gene: TRBV29-1
d_gene: TRBD1

CDR3nt: TGTGCCAGCAGTTTTCCGGGACAGGGGACCGAGACCCAGTACTTC
CDR3aa: CASSFPGQGTETQYF
len: 15
abundance: -
j_gene: TRBJ2-5
v_gene: TRBV2
d_gene: TRBD1

CDR3nt: TGTGCCAGCAGACAGACAGGGCACCAAGAGACCCAGTACTTC
CDR3aa: CASRQTGHQETQYF
len: 14
abundance: -
j_gene: TRBJ2-5
v_gene: TRBV6-1
d_gene: TRBD1

CDR3nt: TGTGCCTGGAGTGTAGGGTGGGGTAGCGGGACCCGCCTGGGGCAGTTCTTC
CDR3aa: CAWSVGWGSGTRLGQFF
len: 17
abundance: -
j_gene: TRBJ2-1
v_gene: TRBV30
d_gene: TRBD2

CDR3nt: TGTGCCAGCAGCTCTAGCGGGACTTCCTACGAGCAGTACTTC
CDR3aa: CASSSSGTSYEQYF
len: 14
abundance: -
j_gene: TRBJ2-7
v_gene: TRBV5-6
d_gene: TRBD2

CDR3nt: TGTGCCAGCTCACCACCGGGGACAGTAATTGGACTTAAGCAGTACTTC
CDR3aa: CASSPPGTVIGLKQYF
len: 16
abundance: -
j_gene: TRBJ2-7
v_gene: TRBV18
d_gene: TRBD1

CDR3nt: TGTGCCAGCACCATACAGAGCTCTGGAAACACCATATATTTT
CDR3aa: CASTIQSSGNTIYF
len: 14
abundance: once
j_gene: TRBJ1-3
v_gene: TRBV5-6
d_gene: -